This T cell receptor (beta chain) was captured in a study of blood T cell repertoires in COVID-19. Across the study: In each case, the material was cDNA or gDNA derived from T cells, B-cell-depleted T cells, or PBMCs.

Under the authors' procedure: Amplified reference gene primers provided the basis for estimating nucleated cell counts. The method was immunoSEQ multiplex PCR; TCRdb's version includes in-frame clones alone and lacks a portion of them. V, J and clone size are those of that table, while D and trimming were read from the DNA. This sample carries 120,000 or so clones, approximately 90% of them seen once, and the ten largest clones take 6.5% to 8.5%. The length of the CDR3 is 17 residues. CDR1 SEHNR and CDR2 FQNEAQ come from the germline V gene (reference sequence). Trimming removed 7 bases at V and 2 bases at J, with 22 bases between.

The rearrangement joins TRBV7-9 to TRBJ2-3; tentatively, D is TRBD2 (6 bases). The specimen was peripheral blood. This TCR was sampled from a human donor in a cohort sampled during active COVID-19. This CDR3 reads CASTPYLTAGNTDTQYF. The CDR3 DNA reads TGTGCCAGCACCCCATATTTAACGGCGGGGAACACAGATACGCAGTATTTT.